Presented here are 16 T cell receptor beta chains from one specimen sequenced in a study of T-cell memory formation after mild COVID-19. TCRdb recomputed calls from the 5' RACE reads with MiXCR, one row per CDR3 protein. Of 65,000 to 90,000 distinct CDR3 sequences detected, approximately 15% appear once; the ten largest clones hold about 33%. Source material: PBMCs or a T cell subset sorted from them (not recorded which). These TCRs come from an adult woman who had mild COVID-19 (a few samples of this study predate the infection). Cell type and time point are not known.

A single count supports this clonotype. DNA for the CDR3: TGTGCCAGCAGCTTAGATAGGGACAGGTATTCACCCCTCCACTTT. It yields the protein CASSLDRDRYSPLHF. This chain uses TRBV7-6 with TRBJ1-6, with TRBD1 identical over 8 bases. Trimming removed 1 base from V and 8 bases from J; junction bases left unmatched: 4. Looked up from germline, CDR1 is SGHVS and CDR2 is FNYEAQ. This CDR3 region has 15 residues.

The rearrangement joins TRBV4-1 to TRBJ1-5, with TRBD1 matching over 9 bases. Germline CDR1 reads MGHRA; CDR2 reads YSYEKL. The V gene end was trimmed by 3 bases and the J gene end by 4 bases; junction bases not matched to a gene: 7. The CDR3 extends over 16 amino acids. The CDR3, as DNA: TGCGCCAGCAGCCACGTTTCAGGACAGGGGAATCAGCCCCAGCATTTT. Translated, it gives CASSHVSGQGNQPQHF.

The chain couples TRBV12-3 or TRBV12-4 to TRBJ1-1, with D perhaps matching TRBD1 (5 bases). Trimming shortened V by 6 bases and J by 1 base, and 9 bases separated the two germline ends. The CDR3 covers 13 residues. The CDR3 protein is CASRRGGNTEAFF. The CDR3, as DNA: TGTGCCAGCAGGAGGGGTGGGAACACTGAAGCTTTCTTT.

The sample holds a few counts of this clonotype. The V gene is TRBV20-1, the J gene TRBJ2-5; 8 nucleotides match TRBD1. The CDR3 consists of 14 residues. The junction had 7 bases not matched to a gene; V was cut back by 3 bases and J by 4 bases. The germline V gene encodes CDR1 DFQATT and CDR2 SNEGSKA (reference sequence). CDR3 protein: CSARTGEVRETQYF. CDR3 in DNA: TGCAGTGCTAGGACAGGGGAGGTGCGAGAGACCCAGTACTTC.

This clonotype was picked up many times. This chain joins TRBV7-9 and TRBJ2-2, with D possibly TRBD2 on 5 matching bases. Trimming stripped 5 bases from V and 5 bases from J, with 15 bases between. CDR3 length: 15 residues. Germline lookup yields CDR1 SEHNR and CDR2 FQNEAQ (reference sequence). The DNA of the CDR3 is TGTGCCAGCAGCGCAGGATTCGGGGTTACCGGGGAGCTGTTTTTT. Protein product: CASSAGFGVTGELFF.

V gene TRBV15 combines with J gene TRBJ2-7; possible D gene TRBD1, 5 bases. Germline V gene lookup returns CDR1 LNHNV and CDR2 YYDKDF (reference sequence). Trimming left V 5 bases short and J 4 bases short, with 9 bases between. There are 12 residues in the CDR3. CDR3 residues: CATSETAYEQYF. The CDR3 DNA follows: TGTGCCACCAGCGAGACAGCGTACGAGCAGTACTTC. Using reference TRBV15 and TRBJ2-7 for the parts outside the CDR3, the full variable domain is DAMVIQNPRYQVTQFGKPVTLSCSQTLNHNVMYWYQQKSSQAPKLLFHYYDKDFNNEADTPDNFQSRRPNTSFCFLDIRSPGLGDTAMYLCATSETAYEQYFGPGTRLTVT.

The V call is TRBV5-1, the J call TRBJ2-5; D is possibly TRBD1 (6 bases). Trimming took off 4 bases at V and 5 bases at J, with 24 bases between the two ends. Germline-derived CDR1 and CDR2 are SGHRS and YFSETQ. The CDR3 sequence is 17 residues long. The CDR3 DNA is TGCGCCAGCAGCCCCGATTCCGGGCAGGGGCACTGGGAGACCCAGTACTTC. It specifies CASSPDSGQGHWETQYF.

This clonotype turned up a few times. The J gene is TRBJ1-4, the V gene TRBV15; 8 positions match TRBD1. Per the germline V gene, CDR1 is LNHNV and CDR2 is YYDKDF (reference sequence). The CDR3 runs to 15 residues. With 3 bases clipped from V and 8 bases from J, the junction kept 8 bases outside the gene matches. CDR3 DNA sequence: TGTGCCACCAGCAGTTCCAGGGGGCTAGGGGAAAAACTGTTTTTT. It encodes CATSSSRGLGEKLFF.

This chain uses TRBV13 with TRBJ2-7, with D unresolved. Between the trimmed V and J ends, which lost 0 bases and 2 bases, there was a span of 14 bases. The CDR3 is made up of 16 amino acids. Per the germline V gene, CDR1 is PRHDT and CDR2 is FYEKMQ (reference sequence). The CDR3 reads CASSLGQASRTYEQYF. The CDR3 coding sequence is TGTGCCAGCAGCTTAGGTCAGGCCTCCCGGACCTACGAGCAGTACTTC.

The V gene is TRBV20-1, the J gene TRBJ2-1; D gene uncertain. CDR1 and CDR2 (germline): DFQATT, SNEGSKA (reference sequence). The CDR3 is 12 amino acids. The germline V and J ends were trimmed by 2 bases and 7 bases, with 9 bases remaining between them. CDR3 nucleotides: TGCAGTGCTAGAAGGTCCGAAAATGAGCAGTTCTTC. Amino acid sequence: CSARRSENEQFF.

This clonotype has a handful of counts. The genes are TRBV24-1 and TRBJ2-5; D is possibly TRBD1 or TRBD2 (5 bases each). The V end was cut by 5 bases, the J end by 1 base, with 13 bases between. The CDR3 has 15 residues. Germline V CDR1 and CDR2: KGHDR, SFDVKD. The CDR3 reads CATSGPPGPQETQYF. CDR3 nucleotide sequence: TGTGCCACCAGTGGCCCACCGGGACCCCAAGAGACCCAGTACTTC.

This sequence joins TRBV4-3 and TRBJ1-5; TRBD1 matches 8 bases. V trimming: 0 bases; J trimming: 6 bases; junction bases outside the gene matches: 10. Germline-derived CDR1 and CDR2 are LGHNA and YSLEER. The CDR3 is made up of 17 amino acids. CDR3 in amino acids: CASSQDYAGGASQPQHF. In DNA, the CDR3 is TGCGCCAGCAGCCAAGATTATGCAGGGGGCGCGAGTCAGCCCCAGCATTTT.

This clonotype has a handful of counts. The chain links TRBV20-1 to TRBJ2-7, with 7 bases fitting TRBD1. V gave up 1 base and J gave up 2 bases; unmatched junction bases: 2. CDR3 length: 13 residues. CDR1 and CDR2 from the germline V gene are DFQATT and SNEGSKA (reference sequence). CDR3 loop: CSARGDSPYEQYF. The DNA of the CDR3 is TGCAGTGCTAGAGGGGACAGCCCCTACGAGCAGTACTTC.

The chain carries TRBV29-1 and TRBJ2-1, with D possibly TRBD1 on 6 matching bases. Trimming pared 6 bases from V and 8 bases from J, leaving 14 bases between. Germline V gene data show CDR1 as SQVTM and CDR2 as ANQGSEA. CDR3 length: 12 amino acids. The CDR3: CSVESTGYEQFF. The CDR3 coding sequence is TGCAGCGTCGAAAGCACAGGGTATGAGCAGTTCTTC.

In its sample, this clonotype was seen a few times. This chain joins TRBV9 and TRBJ2-5; the match to TRBD1 covers 9 bases. Germline CDR1 and CDR2: SGDLS and YYNGEE. Trimming cost V 5 bases and J 5 bases; bases outside gene matches: 1. This CDR3 spans 12 amino acids. CDR3 loop: CASRGTGETQYF. DNA for the CDR3: TGTGCCAGCAGGGGGACAGGGGAGACCCAGTACTTC.

This clonotype was counted between two and nine times. The chain carries TRBV4-3 and TRBJ2-2, with D unresolved. Trimming took 0 bases from V and 2 from J, leaving 10 bases between them. This CDR3 comprises 16 residues. Germline V gene data show CDR1 as LGHNA and CDR2 as YSLEER. CDR3 loop: CASSQDRTLNTGELFF. CDR3 sequence (DNA): TGCGCCAGCAGCCAAGATCGGACCCTCAACACCGGGGAGCTGTTTTTT.